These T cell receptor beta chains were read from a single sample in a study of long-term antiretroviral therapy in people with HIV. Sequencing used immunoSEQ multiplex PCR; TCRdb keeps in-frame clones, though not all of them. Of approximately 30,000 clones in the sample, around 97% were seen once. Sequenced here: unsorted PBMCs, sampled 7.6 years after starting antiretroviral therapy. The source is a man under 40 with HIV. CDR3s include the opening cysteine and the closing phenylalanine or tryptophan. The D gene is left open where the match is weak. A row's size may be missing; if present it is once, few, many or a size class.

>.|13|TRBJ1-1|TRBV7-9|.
TGTGCCAGCGAACAGGGTACGAACACTGAAGCTTTCTTT
CASEQGTNTEAFF
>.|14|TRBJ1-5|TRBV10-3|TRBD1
TGTGCCATCGGTTCACAGGGGGGCAATCAGCCCCAGCATTTT
CAIGSQGGNQPQHF
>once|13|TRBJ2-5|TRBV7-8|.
TGTGCCAGCAGCTCGGGCGGACAAGAGACCCAGTACTTC
CASSSGGQETQYF
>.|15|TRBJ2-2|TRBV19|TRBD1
TGTGCCAGTAGTATCGGGGGACAGGGGTCCGGGGAGCTGTTTTTT
CASSIGGQGSGELFF
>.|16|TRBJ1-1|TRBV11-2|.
TGTGCCAGCCCCCGCCCCTCAGGGACGGGGAACACTGAAGCTTTCTTT
CASPRPSGTGNTEAFF
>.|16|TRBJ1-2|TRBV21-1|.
TGTGCCAGCAGCAAAGAGCGTGGAGGGGGGCGAGGAGGCTACACCTTC
CASSKERGGGRGGYTF
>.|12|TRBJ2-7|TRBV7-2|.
TGTGCCAGCAGCTTATACCTCTACGAGCAGTACTTC
CASSLYLYEQYF
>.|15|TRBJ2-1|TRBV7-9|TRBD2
TGTGCCAGCAGTTCTAGCGGGGGACAAGACAATGAGCAGTTCTTC
CASSSSGGQDNEQFF
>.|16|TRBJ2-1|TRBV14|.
TGTGCCAGCAGCCAGGGCGGTACAGGGACGTGGAATGAGCAGTTCTTC
CASSQGGTGTWNEQFF
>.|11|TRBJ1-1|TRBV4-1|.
TGCGCCAGCAGCCAGGGGGCGCGAGCTTTCTTT
CASSQGARAFF
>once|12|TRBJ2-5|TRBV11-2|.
TGTGCCAGCAGCCATCCTGGTGAGACCCAGTACTTC
CASSHPGETQYF
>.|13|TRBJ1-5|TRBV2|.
TGTGCCAGCAGAGCTTATAGCAATCAGCCCCAGCATTTT
CASRAYSNQPQHF
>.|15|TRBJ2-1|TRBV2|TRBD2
TGTGCCAGCAGTGATGGAACTAGCGGGAGCAATGAGCAGTTCTTC
CASSDGTSGSNEQFF
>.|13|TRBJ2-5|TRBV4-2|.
TGTGCCAGCAGCCAAACAGTCTCAGAGACCCAGTACTTC
CASSQTVSETQYF
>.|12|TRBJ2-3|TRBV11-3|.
TGTGCCAGCTCCCTCGGTTCAGATACGCAGTATTTT
CASSLGSDTQYF
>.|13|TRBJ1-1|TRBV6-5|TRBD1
TGTGCCAGCAGTTACTCGAGACAGGGACGAGCTTTCTTT
CASSYSRQGRAFF
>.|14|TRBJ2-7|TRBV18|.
TGTGCCAGCTCGCTCCCCGGGGTTCCCTACGAGCAGTACTTC
CASSLPGVPYEQYF
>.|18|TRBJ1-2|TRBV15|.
TGTGCCACCAGCAGAGATCGTCGCGGGACCCCTACAGAAGATGGCTACACCTTC
CATSRDRRGTPTEDGYTF
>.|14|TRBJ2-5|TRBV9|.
TGTGCCAGCAGCGGAGGGGGGGTGTCTGAGACCCAGTACTTC
CASSGGGVSETQYF
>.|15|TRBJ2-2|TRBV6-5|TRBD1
TGTGCCAGCAGGTTTAGACAGGGCCTCACCGGGGAGCTGTTTTTT
CASRFRQGLTGELFF
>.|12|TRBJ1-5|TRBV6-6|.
TGTGCCAGCAAGCTGGGGGATCAGCCCCAGCATTTT
CASKLGDQPQHF
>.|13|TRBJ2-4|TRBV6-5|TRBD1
TGTGCCAGCAGTTACGGACAGGCCCACATTCAGTACTTC
CASSYGQAHIQYF
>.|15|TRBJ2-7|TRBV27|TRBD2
TGTGCCAGCAGTCCTGCGGGACTAGCGGGAGTCGAGCAGTACTTC
CASSPAGLAGVEQYF
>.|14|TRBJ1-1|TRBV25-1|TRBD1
TGTGCCAGCAGTGGGACAGGGGTAGGCACTGAAGCTTTCTTT
CASSGTGVGTEAFF
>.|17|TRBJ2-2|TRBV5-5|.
TGTGCCAGCAGCCCTCCGGGACGGCACGCGAACACCGGGGAGCTGTTTTTT
CASSPPGRHANTGELFF
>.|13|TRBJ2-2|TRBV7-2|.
TGTGCCAGCAGCTCAACAGGGTTCGGGGAGCTGTTTTTT
CASSSTGFGELFF
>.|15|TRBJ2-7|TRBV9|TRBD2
TGTGCCAGCAGCGTAGACGCTAGCGGGGTGTACGAGCAGTACTTC
CASSVDASGVYEQYF
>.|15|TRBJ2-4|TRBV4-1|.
TGCGCCAGCAGCCAAATGCAGGGAGCCAAAAACATTCAGTACTTC
CASSQMQGAKNIQYF
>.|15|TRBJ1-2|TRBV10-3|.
TGTGCCATCAGTGATCGCGGTAAGGGGAACTATGGCTACACCTTC
CAISDRGKGNYGYTF
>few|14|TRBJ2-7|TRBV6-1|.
TGTGCCAGCAAGGGTGGGCGGGGCGCCTACGAGCAGTACTTC
CASKGGRGAYEQYF